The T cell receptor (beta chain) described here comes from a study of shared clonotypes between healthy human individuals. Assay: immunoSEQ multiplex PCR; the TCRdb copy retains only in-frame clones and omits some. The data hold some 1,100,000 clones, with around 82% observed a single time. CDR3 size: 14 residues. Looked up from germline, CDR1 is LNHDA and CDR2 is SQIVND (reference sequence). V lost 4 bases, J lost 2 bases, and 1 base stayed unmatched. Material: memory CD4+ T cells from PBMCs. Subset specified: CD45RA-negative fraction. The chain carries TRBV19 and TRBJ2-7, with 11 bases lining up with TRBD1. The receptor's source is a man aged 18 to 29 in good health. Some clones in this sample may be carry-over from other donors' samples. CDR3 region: CASSKGQGAYEQYF. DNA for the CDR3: TGTGCCAGTAGTAAGGGACAGGGGGCCTACGAGCAGTACTTC.